This T cell receptor beta chain was recorded in a study of cytomegalovirus exposure and HLA in healthy donors. PCR employed 60 Vbeta and 13 Jbeta primers. Method: immunoSEQ multiplex PCR; TCRdb's copy keeps in-frame clones and lacks some. Counted here are some 130,000 clones, 75% to 85% occurring once; the ten biggest clones make up more than 3%. Of note for this clone: Its antigen remains unknown.

The V gene lost 4 bases and the J gene lost 1 base, with 11 bases spanning the gap. The CDR3 sequence is 15 residues long. Germline V gene lookup returns CDR1 SNHLY and CDR2 FYNNEI. Study-wide points: Available immune exposure information was restricted to CMV serostatus only.

The chain links TRBV2 to TRBJ1-5, with D maybe TRBD1 (5 bases). The sequence was obtained from a male donor in good health and CMV-seronegative. Sequenced input: PBMCs. This CDR3 reads CASSAGGASNQPQHF. In nucleotides, the CDR3 is TGTGCCAGCAGTGCCGGAGGGGCGAGCAATCAGCCCCAGCATTTT.